This TCR beta chain was sequenced during a study of blood T cell repertoires in COVID-19. In the study overall: The study drew acute and convalescent COVID-19 samples from the United States, Italy and Spain. PBMCs, B-cell-depleted T cells, or T cells provided the cDNA or gDNA that made up the material.

Only a few counts were recorded for this clone. Authors' data handling: Nucleated cell counts were estimated from reference gene primer amplification. Method: immunoSEQ multiplex PCR; TCRdb's copy keeps in-frame clones and lacks some. D and trimming come from the DNA, and the V and J calls and clone size come from that table. Here the sample spans 150,000 to 200,000 clones, 87% being singletons. The TCR comes from a man between 40 and 49 years old with active or convalescent COVID-19. Sequenced material: peripheral blood.

CDR3 loop: CASSPATKNTEAFF. DNA of the CDR3: TGTGCCAGCTCACCCGCGACAAAGAACACTGAAGCTTTCTTT. This chain links TRBV18 with TRBJ1-1; D ambiguous. Per the germline V gene, CDR1 is KGHSH and CDR2 is LQKENI. CDR3 length: 14 amino acids. V was cut by 3 bases and J by 1 base, with 9 bases left in between.